This TCR beta chain originates from a study of CD8+CD57+ T cells in acquired aplastic anemia (dated by TCRdb to 2016 to 2019). Looking at the study overall: A mean of approximately 3 ug of DNA, ranging from about 0.2 to 27.4 ug, was extracted from sorted CD4+ and CD8+ cells. A CD8+CD57+ expansion meant a frequency higher than the mean frequency seen in healthy subjects. Study-wide conclusions, independent of this receptor: Around 30 CD8+ CDR3 sequences were found in both patients and controls but appeared to be highly expressed in patients and within the immunodominant clones of the patients. Patients and healthy controls showed no significant difference in CD8+ Simpson's diversity (P=0.060).

Genomic DNA served as template for TCR beta VDJ combination and CDR3 sequence profiling. TCR repertoire sequencing was run on an Illumina HiSeq 2000. As for the authors' bioinformatics: Repertoire assessment relied on Simpson's diversity index, CDR3 size and DJ length profiles, and TRBV/TRBJ rearrangement plots. The most abundant DNA sequence in the deep sequencing data was defined as the immunodominant clone. CDR3 amino acid sequences were checked for sharing between subjects and were compared against published repertoires and the VDJdb database. TCRdb applied fastp at Q25 and MiXCR to the public reads, then kept only in-frame beta chains. Every distinct CDR3 protein forms one entry, paired with its most common genes and DNA. The V and J calls shown here were made by TCRdb, not taken from the authors' results. For this sample the table gives over 150,000 distinct CDR3 sequences, of which approximately 48% were detected only once. 13% of the sample is taken by the ten largest.

Flow cytometry had shown CD8+CD57+ cell expansion in the patients selected for sequencing. Every patient had severe acquired aplastic anemia, diagnosed using the International Study of Aplastic Anemia and Agranulocytosis and Camitta criteria. No therapy had been received by the patients at the time of blood sampling. In the study, sorted CD4+ and CD8+ blood T cells from patients with severe aplastic anemia and from healthy subjects underwent deep sequencing of TCR repertoires. Patients were enrolled under clinicaltrials.gov protocols 00001620, 01623167, 00001397, 00071045, 00081523 and 00961064 in the USA. Ficoll-Paque density gradient centrifugation was used to isolate peripheral blood mononuclear cells. CD4+ and CD8+ T cells were sorted by FACS or magnetic beads before DNA extraction. Inclusive of the bounding cysteine and phenylalanine, the CDR3 is 13 residues long. Just the 39-base CDR3 DNA is kept, in frame starting at base 1. V lost 0 bases and J lost 4 bases; the stretch between them is 9 bases long. CDR1 and CDR2, looked up from the germline V gene (reference sequence), are DFQATT and SNEGSKA.

A note on this clonotype: The target of this receptor is not known. The sample holds no much larger clone one base away, and base qualities are not on file.

The V gene is TRBV20-1 and the J gene is TRBJ1-2; a tentative D call is TRBD1 (5 bases match). Sequencing input: sorted CD4+, CD8+, or CD8+CD57+ T cells (not recorded which) from PBMCs. This receptor was obtained from a human donor with aplastic anemia. The CDR3 corresponds to CSARDQGSYGYTF. The DNA sequence is given as TGCAGTGCTAGAGATCAGGGCAGCTATGGCTACACCTTC.